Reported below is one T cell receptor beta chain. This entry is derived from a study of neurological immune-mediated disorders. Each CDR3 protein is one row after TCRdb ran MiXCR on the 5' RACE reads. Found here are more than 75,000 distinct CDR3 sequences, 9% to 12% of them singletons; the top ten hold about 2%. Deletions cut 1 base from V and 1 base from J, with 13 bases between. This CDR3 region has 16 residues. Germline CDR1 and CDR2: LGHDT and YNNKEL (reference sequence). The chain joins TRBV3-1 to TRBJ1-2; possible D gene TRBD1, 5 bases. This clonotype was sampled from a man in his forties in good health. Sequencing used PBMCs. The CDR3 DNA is TGTGCCAGCAGCCAAGCCCACACAGGAGGTAACTATGGCTACACCTTC. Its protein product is CASSQAHTGGNYGYTF.